These T cell receptor beta chains were read from a single sample in a study of blood T cells in healthy people across ages. TCRdb analysed the 5' RACE reads with MiXCR anew, one entry per CDR3 protein. The sample lists some 640,000 distinct CDR3 sequences, around 31% occurring once. Material: blood. The receptors derive from a woman older than 75 in good health. The CDR3 runs from the conserved cysteine through the conserved F or W. D genes are given only for firm matches. Size values are once, few and many counts, or a class for expanded clones, and some rows have none.

j_gene	v_gene	abundance	d_gene	len	CDR3aa	CDR3nt
TRBJ1-5	TRBV20-1	NA	NA	13	CSARWGGNQPQHF	TGCAGTGCTAGATGGGGAGGGAATCAGCCCCAGCATTTT
TRBJ2-1	TRBV20-1	NA	NA	16	CSARDRASPNPNEQFF	TGCAGTGCTAGAGATCGGGCTAGCCCTAATCCAAATGAGCAGTTCTTC
TRBJ1-4	TRBV27	many	NA	14	CASSPRRTNEKLFF	TGTGCCAGCAGCCCTAGACGGACTAATGAAAAACTGTTTTTT
TRBJ2-1	TRBV20-1	many	NA	15	CSARDRGGGPNEQFF	TGCAGTGCTAGAGATAGGGGAGGGGGGCCGAATGAGCAGTTCTTC
TRBJ2-7	TRBV7-6	many	TRBD1	15	CASSLGTGGIDEQYF	TGTGCCAGCAGCTTAGGGACAGGGGGTATCGACGAGCAGTACTTC
TRBJ2-4	TRBV28	many	NA	14	CASTSLGAKNIQYF	TGTGCCAGCACTTCTCTTGGAGCCAAAAACATTCAGTACTTC
TRBJ1-4	TRBV25-1	few	NA	17	CASSEGRGATTNEKLFF	TGTGCCAGCAGTGAGGGTCGGGGAGCAACAACTAATGAAAAACTGTTTTTT
TRBJ1-2	TRBV4-3	many	NA	14	CASSHLGFNYGYTF	TGCGCCAGCAGCCATCTCGGGTTTAACTATGGCTACACCTTC
TRBJ2-1	TRBV29-1	NA	TRBD2	18	CSVESGGAGVSPYNEQFF	TGCAGCGTTGAATCCGGAGGAGCGGGGGTTAGCCCCTACAATGAGCAGTTCTTC
TRBJ1-5	TRBV6-1	few	NA	16	CASSAAGRNSNQPQHF	TGTGCCAGCAGTGCTGCGGGACGGAATAGCAATCAGCCCCAGCATTTT
TRBJ2-7	TRBV9	many	TRBD1	16	CASSVRTGTGTDEQYF	TGTGCCAGCAGCGTCAGAACCGGGACAGGTACCGACGAGCAGTACTTC
TRBJ2-3	TRBV7-3	NA	TRBD2	15	CASSLGRGVADTQYF	TGTGCCAGCAGCTTGGGGCGGGGGGTGGCTGATACGCAGTATTTT
TRBJ2-1	TRBV7-9	many	TRBD2	15	CASSLVAGGQDEQFF	TGTGCCAGCAGCCTGGTAGCGGGGGGGCAGGATGAGCAGTTCTTC
TRBJ2-4	TRBV20-1	NA	NA	14	CSATSQGSRNIRYF	TGCAGTGCTACGTCACAGGGAAGTAGGAACATTCGGTACTTC
TRBJ2-7	TRBV9	many	NA	15	CASSVSDSAVYEQYF	TGTGCCAGCAGCGTATCAGACAGCGCAGTCTACGAGCAGTACTTC